These 12 T cell receptor beta chains came from one sample sequenced in a study of shared clonotypes between healthy human individuals. Clones were read by immunoSEQ multiplex PCR, and TCRdb kept only the in-frame ones, dropping some. The sample includes over 2 million clones, about 90% seen only once; the top ten take 0.37%. The sample comprised naive CD4+ T cells from PBMCs. Subset here: CD45RA+ positively selected. The receptors originated from a man between 18 and 29 years old in good health. Some clones in this sample may be carry-over from other donors' samples.

A single count supports this clone. Other DNA sequences in this specimen translate into the identical CDR3. As DNA, the CDR3 is TGTGCCAGCAGTCGGGGAACTAGCGGAGAGACCCAGTACTTC. It codes for CASSRGTSGETQYF. This chain links TRBV7-9 with TRBJ2-5; 8 positions agree with TRBD2. The CDR3 is made up of 14 amino acids. With V trimmed by 6 bases and J by 4 bases, 7 bases remained unmatched. CDR1 is SEHNR and CDR2 is FQNEAQ in the germline V gene (reference sequence).

This clone was counted between two and nine times. CDR3 sequence reads: CASSFEGAAYEQYF. The DNA of the CDR3 is TGCGCCAGCAGCTTCGAAGGGGCCGCCTACGAGCAGTACTTC. The rearrangement uses TRBV5-1 and TRBJ2-7; D perhaps matches TRBD1 (5 bases). The V and J ends lost 2 bases and 2 bases respectively, with 11 bases between them. This CDR3 comprises 14 residues. Germline V gene lookup returns CDR1 SGHRS and CDR2 YFSETQ. The full variable domain, its missing parts supplied by reference TRBV5-1 and TRBJ2-7, is KAGVTQTPRYLIKTRGQQVTLSCSPISGHRSVSWYQQTPGQGLQFLFEYFSETQRNKGNFPGRFSGRQFSNSRSEMNVSTLELGDSALYLCASSFEGAAYEQYFGPGTRLTVT.

The chain uses TRBV19 and TRBJ2-7; D is ambiguous. The CDR3 consists of 13 residues. Germline V gene sequence: CDR1 LNHDA, CDR2 SQIVND (reference sequence). The V gene lost 5 bases and the J gene lost 2 bases, with 10 bases spanning the gap. DNA for the CDR3: TGTGCCAGTAGTCCCCAGTCGGCCTACGAGCAGTACTTC. Its translation: CASSPQSAYEQYF.

Here the CDR3 DNA reads TGTGCCAGCAGCCTTTGGGGACACAACTCCCACTATGGCTACACCTTC. Amino acids: CASSLWGHNSHYGYTF. V is TRBV5-6 and J is TRBJ1-2; possible D gene TRBD1, 6 bases. Germline assignment: CDR1 SGHDT and CDR2 YYEEEE. The CDR3 consists of 16 residues. V was pared by 4 bases and J by 3 bases, with 19 bases between. Filled out from reference TRBV5-6 and TRBJ1-2, the complete variable domain reads DAGVTQSPTHLIKTRGQQVTLRCSPKSGHDTVSWYQQALGQGPQFIFQYYEEEERQRGNFPDRFSGHQFPNYSSELNVNALLLGDSALYLCASSLWGHNSHYGYTFGSGTRLTVV.

The rearrangement links TRBV28 to TRBJ1-2, with a tentative D call TRBD1 (6 bases). The V gene's germline CDR1 is MDHEN and CDR2 SYDVKM. The CDR3 covers 14 residues. Trimming cost V 1 base and J 8 bases, with 14 bases left between them. CDR3 amino acids: CASSLSGGSRGYTF. In DNA, the CDR3 is TGTGCCAGCAGTTTATCTGGGGGCTCGCGGGGCTACACCTTC.

The V and J genes are TRBV27 and TRBJ1-5; D remains unclear. The V gene lost 4 bases and the J gene lost 12 bases, with 13 bases spanning the gap. CDR3 size: 12 residues. Germline assignment: CDR1 MNHEY and CDR2 SMNVEV (reference sequence). The CDR3 DNA reads as TGTGCCAGCAGTTCAACCGCCGGGAGCCAGCATTTT. It encodes CASSSTAGSQHF.

This clone appeared once. The V and J genes are TRBV4-1 and TRBJ1-4; 12 bases map to TRBD1. J lost 7 bases, V lost 0 bases, and 6 bases had no gene match. The CDR3 totals 17 residues. The germline V gene has CDR1 MGHRA and CDR2 YSYEKL. The CDR3 sequence: CASSQDERDRGREKLFF. The CDR3 nucleotides read TGCGCCAGCAGCCAAGATGAGAGGGACAGGGGGCGTGAAAAACTGTTTTTT.

Only one count was recorded for this clone. The chain links TRBV5-1 to TRBJ1-2, with 11 bases identical to TRBD1. After removal of 4 bases from V and 7 bases from J, the junction contained 9 bases not matched to a gene. Germline V gives CDR1 SGHRS, CDR2 YFSETQ. This CDR3 has 15 amino acids. CDR3 DNA: TGCGCCAGCAGCCCGGACAGGGGGCGTTACTCTGGCTACACCTTC. Encoded protein: CASSPDRGRYSGYTF.

The gene calls are TRBV5-1 and TRBJ1-2, with 7 nucleotides matching TRBD1. The trim removed 4 bases at V and 7 bases at J, leaving 10 bases unmatched. Germline CDR1 is SGHRS and CDR2 is YFSETQ. This CDR3 has 14 amino acids. CDR3 in amino acids: CASSKETGSGGYTF. The CDR3 DNA is TGCGCCAGCAGCAAGGAGACAGGGTCCGGTGGCTACACCTTC.

This clone was seen just once. The chain joins TRBV11-2 to TRBJ2-3, with TRBD1 identical over 7 bases. The V and J ends lost 2 bases and 0 bases, in that order; junction bases with no gene match: 2. The CDR3 sequence is 15 residues long. Germline CDR1 and CDR2: SGHAT and FQNNGV. CDR3 protein: CASSLRDRSTDTQYF. CDR3 nucleotide sequence: TGTGCCAGCAGCTTAAGGGACAGAAGCACAGATACGCAGTATTTT.

The chain employs TRBV5-1 and TRBJ2-1; maybe TRBD2 (5 bases). Germline V lookup: CDR1 SGHRS, CDR2 YFSETQ. Trimming took off 4 bases at V and 3 bases at J, with 14 bases between the two ends. The length of the CDR3 is 15 residues. The CDR3 loop is CASSPGEFDYNEQFF. Written as DNA, the CDR3 is TGCGCCAGCAGCCCCGGGGAGTTTGACTACAATGAGCAGTTCTTC.

The rearrangement joins TRBV30 to TRBJ1-1; D not resolved. The CDR3 extends over 17 amino acids. CDR1 is GTSNPN, CDR2 SVGIG, per germline (reference sequence). Trimming removed 0 bases at V and 4 bases at J, with 21 bases between. In nucleotides, the CDR3 is TGTGCCTGGAGTGTACGGGGATCCGGTCCGCGGGTCACTGAAGCTTTCTTT. Amino acid sequence: CAWSVRGSGPRVTEAFF.